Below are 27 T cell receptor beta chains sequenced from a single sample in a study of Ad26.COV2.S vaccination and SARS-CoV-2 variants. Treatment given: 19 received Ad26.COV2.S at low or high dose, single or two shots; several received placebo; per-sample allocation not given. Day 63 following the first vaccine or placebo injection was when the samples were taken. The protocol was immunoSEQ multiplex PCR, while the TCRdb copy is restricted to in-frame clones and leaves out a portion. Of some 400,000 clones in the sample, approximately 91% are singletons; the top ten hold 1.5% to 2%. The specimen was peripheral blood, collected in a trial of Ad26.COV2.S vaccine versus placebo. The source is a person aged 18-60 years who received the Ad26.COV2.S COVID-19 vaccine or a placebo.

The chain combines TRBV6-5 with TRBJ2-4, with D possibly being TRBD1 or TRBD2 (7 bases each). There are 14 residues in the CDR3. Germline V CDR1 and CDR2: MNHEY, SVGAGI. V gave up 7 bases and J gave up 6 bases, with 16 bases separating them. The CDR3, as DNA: TGTGCCAGCAACCCAGGGGGGGGCAGAAACATTCAGTACTTC. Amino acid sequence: CASNPGGGRNIQYF.

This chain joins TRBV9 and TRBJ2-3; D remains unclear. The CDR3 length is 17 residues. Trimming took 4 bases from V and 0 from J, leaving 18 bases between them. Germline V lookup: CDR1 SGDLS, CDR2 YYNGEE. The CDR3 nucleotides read TGTGCCAGCAGCCCCAAGCATGGGCGTATCAGCACAGATACGCAGTATTTT. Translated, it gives CASSPKHGRISTDTQYF. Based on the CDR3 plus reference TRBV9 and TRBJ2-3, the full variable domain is DSGVTQTPKHLITATGQRVTLRCSPRSGDLSVYWYQQSLDQGLQFLIQYYNGEERAKGNILERFSAQQFPDLHSELNLSSLELGDSALYFCASSPKHGRISTDTQYFGPGTRLTVL.

CDR3 sequence reads: CASSFSGTSGGPYNEQFF. The CDR3 bases are TGCGCCAGCAGCTTTAGTGGGACTAGCGGAGGCCCCTACAATGAGCAGTTCTTC. The chain couples TRBV5-1 to TRBJ2-1; 11 bases align to TRBD2. Germline assignment: CDR1 SGHRS and CDR2 YFSETQ. CDR3 size: 18 residues. V shed 2 bases and J 2 bases; nucleotides not matched to a gene: 9.

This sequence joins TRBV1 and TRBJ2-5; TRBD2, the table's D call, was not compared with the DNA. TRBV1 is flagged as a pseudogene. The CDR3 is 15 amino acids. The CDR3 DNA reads TGCACCAGCAGCCAAGGGTTCGCTAACCAAGAGACCCAGTACTTC. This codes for CTSSQGFANQETQYF.

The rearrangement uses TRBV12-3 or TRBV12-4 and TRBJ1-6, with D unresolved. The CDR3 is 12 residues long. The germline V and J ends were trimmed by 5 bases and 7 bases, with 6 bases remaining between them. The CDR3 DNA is TGTGCCAGCAGTGAGGAGAATTCACCCCTCCACTTT. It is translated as CASSEENSPLHF.

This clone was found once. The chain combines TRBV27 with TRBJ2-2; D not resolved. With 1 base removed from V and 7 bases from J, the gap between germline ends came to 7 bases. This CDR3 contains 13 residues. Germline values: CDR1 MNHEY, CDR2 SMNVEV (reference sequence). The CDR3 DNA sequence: TGTGCCAGCAGTTTATTCGAAGGCGGGGAGCTGTTTTTT. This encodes CASSLFEGGELFF.

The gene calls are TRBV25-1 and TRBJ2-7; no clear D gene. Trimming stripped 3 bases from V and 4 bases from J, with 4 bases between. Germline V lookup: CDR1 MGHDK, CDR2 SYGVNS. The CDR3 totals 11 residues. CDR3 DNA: TGTGCCAGCAGTGACAGATACGAGCAGTACTTC. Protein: CASSDRYEQYF.

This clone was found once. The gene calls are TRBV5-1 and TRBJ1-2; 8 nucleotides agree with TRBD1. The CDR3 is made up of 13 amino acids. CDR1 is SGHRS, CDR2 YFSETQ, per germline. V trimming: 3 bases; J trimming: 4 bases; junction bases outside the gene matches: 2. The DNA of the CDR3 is TGCGCCAGCAGCTCGGACAGGGCCTATGGCTACACCTTC. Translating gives CASSSDRAYGYTF.

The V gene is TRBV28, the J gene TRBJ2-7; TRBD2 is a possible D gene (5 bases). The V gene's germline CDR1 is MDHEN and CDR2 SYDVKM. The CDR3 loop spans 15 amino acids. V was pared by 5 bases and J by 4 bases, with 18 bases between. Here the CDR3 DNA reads TGTGCCAGCAGTCCCTCCCTCGACTATCCTTACGAGCAGTACTTC. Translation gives CASSPSLDYPYEQYF.

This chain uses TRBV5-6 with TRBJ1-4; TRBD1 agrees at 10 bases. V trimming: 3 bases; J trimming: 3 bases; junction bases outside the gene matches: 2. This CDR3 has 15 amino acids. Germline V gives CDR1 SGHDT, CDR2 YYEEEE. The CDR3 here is CASSSGTGANEKLFF. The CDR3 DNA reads TGTGCCAGCAGCTCCGGGACAGGGGCTAATGAAAAACTGTTTTTT.

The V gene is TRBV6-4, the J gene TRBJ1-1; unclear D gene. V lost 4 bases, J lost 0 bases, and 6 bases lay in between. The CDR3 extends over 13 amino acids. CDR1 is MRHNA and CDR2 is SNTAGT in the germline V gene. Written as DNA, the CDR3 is TGTGCCAGCAGTGCCAGATTGAACACTGAAGCTTTCTTT. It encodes CASSARLNTEAFF.

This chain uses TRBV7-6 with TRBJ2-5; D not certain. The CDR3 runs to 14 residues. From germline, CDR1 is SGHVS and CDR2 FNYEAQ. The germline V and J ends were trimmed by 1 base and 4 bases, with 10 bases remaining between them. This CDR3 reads CASSLDGIPETQYF. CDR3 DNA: TGTGCCAGCAGCTTAGACGGTATTCCAGAGACCCAGTACTTC.

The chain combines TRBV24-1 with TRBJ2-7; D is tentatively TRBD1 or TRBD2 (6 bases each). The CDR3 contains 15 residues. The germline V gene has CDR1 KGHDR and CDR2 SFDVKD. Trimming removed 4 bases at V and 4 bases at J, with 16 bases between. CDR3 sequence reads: CATSDSDGGAYEQYF. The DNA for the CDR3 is TGTGCCACCAGTGACTCCGACGGGGGCGCATACGAGCAGTACTTC.

The CDR3 DNA sequence: TGTGCCAGCTCACCGGGCGGATTGACAGATACGCAGTATTTT. It codes for CASSPGGLTDTQYF. The chain couples TRBV18 to TRBJ2-3; D gene uncertain. CDR1 and CDR2 from the germline V gene are KGHSH and LQKENI. The length of the CDR3 is 14 residues. V lost 3 bases and J lost 3, with 10 bases in between.

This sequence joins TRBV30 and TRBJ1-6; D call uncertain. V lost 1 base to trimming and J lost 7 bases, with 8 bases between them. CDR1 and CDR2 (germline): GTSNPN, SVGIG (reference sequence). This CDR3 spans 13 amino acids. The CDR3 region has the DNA TGTGCCTGGAGTGACAGTAGGAATTCACCCCTCCACTTT. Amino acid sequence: CAWSDSRNSPLHF.

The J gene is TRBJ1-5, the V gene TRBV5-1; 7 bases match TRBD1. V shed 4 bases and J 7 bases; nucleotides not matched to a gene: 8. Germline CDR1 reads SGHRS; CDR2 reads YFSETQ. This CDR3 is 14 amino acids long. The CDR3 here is CASSRLQGQQPQHF. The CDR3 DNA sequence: TGCGCCAGCAGCAGATTACAGGGGCAACAGCCCCAGCATTTT.

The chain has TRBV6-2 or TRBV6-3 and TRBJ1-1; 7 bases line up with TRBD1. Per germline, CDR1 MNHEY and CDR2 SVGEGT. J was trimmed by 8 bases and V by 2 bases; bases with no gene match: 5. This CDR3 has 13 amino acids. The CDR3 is CASSYPGQEEAFF. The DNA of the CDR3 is TGTGCCAGCAGTTACCCCGGACAGGAAGAAGCTTTCTTT.

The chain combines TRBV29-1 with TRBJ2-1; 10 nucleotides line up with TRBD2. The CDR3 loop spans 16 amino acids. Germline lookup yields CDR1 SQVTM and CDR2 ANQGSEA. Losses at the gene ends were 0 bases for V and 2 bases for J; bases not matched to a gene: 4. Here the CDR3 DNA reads TGCAGCGTTGAAGAGGGAAGCGGGAGGGCCTACAATGAGCAGTTCTTC. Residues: CSVEEGSGRAYNEQFF.

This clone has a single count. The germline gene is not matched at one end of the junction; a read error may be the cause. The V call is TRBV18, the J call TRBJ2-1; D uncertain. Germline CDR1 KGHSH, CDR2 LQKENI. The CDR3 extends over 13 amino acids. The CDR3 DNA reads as TGTGCCAGCTCACCACGAAGGAATACCCATCACCTCTTC. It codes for CASSPRRNTHHLF.

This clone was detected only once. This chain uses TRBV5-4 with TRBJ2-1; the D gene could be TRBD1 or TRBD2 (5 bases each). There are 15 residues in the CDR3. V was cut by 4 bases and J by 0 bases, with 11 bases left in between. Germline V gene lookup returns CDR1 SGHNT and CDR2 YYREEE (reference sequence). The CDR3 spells CASSRDGSSYNEQFF. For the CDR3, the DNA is TGTGCCAGCAGCCGGGACGGCAGCTCCTACAATGAGCAGTTCTTC.

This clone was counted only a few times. The DNA of the CDR3 is TGTGCCAGCAGCCTCTCCCCAGGGGACGGCTATGGCTACACCTTC. This translates into CASSLSPGDGYGYTF. The chain recombines TRBV6-5 with TRBJ1-2; D perhaps matches TRBD1 (6 bases). Germline V CDR1 and CDR2: MNHEY, SVGAGI. This CDR3 contains 15 residues. The V end was cut by 6 bases, the J end by 4 bases, with 18 bases between.

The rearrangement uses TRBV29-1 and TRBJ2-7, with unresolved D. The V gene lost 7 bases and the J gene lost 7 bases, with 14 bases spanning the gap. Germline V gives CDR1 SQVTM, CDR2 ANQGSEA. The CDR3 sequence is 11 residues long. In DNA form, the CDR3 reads TGCAGCGCCACCCGGAGCAGAGAGCAGTACTTC. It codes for CSATRSREQYF.

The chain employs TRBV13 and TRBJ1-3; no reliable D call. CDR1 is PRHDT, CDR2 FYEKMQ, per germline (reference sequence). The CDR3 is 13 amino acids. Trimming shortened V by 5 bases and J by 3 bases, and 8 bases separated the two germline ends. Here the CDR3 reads CASSPSYGNTIYF. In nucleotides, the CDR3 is TGTGCCAGCAGCCCCTCGTATGGAAACACCATATATTTT.

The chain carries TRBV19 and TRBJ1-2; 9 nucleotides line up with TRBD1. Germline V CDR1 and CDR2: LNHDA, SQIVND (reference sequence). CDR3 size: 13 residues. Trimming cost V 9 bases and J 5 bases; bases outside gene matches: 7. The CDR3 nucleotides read TGTGCCAGCACCCTCGGGACAGGGTATGGCTACACCTTC. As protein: CASTLGTGYGYTF.

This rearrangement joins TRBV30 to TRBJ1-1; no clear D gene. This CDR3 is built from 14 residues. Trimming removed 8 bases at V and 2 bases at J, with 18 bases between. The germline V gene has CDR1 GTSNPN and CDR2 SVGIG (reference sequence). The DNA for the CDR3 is TGTGCCGGCACAACCGGGATTCATAACACTGAAGCTTTCTTT. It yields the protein CAGTTGIHNTEAFF.

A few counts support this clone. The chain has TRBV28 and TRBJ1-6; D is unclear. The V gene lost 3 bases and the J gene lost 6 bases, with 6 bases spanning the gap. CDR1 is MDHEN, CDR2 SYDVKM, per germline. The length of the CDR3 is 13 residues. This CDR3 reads CASSFKVNSPLHF. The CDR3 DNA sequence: TGTGCCAGCAGTTTCAAGGTTAATTCACCCCTCCACTTT.

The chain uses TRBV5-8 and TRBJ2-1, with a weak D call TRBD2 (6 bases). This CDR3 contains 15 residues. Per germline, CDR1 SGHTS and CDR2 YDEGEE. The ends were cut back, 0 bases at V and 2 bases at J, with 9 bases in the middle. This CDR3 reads CASSLGGAPYNEQFF. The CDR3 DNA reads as TGTGCCAGCAGCTTGGGCGGGGCCCCCTACAATGAGCAGTTCTTC.